The clone carrying this TCR beta chain was detected ten times or more. What it binds is not known. The record originates from a study of T cell repertoires in cytomegalovirus infection. Study details: Researchers turned to recently identified HLA-C-restricted CMV epitopes as well as well-studied HLA-B-restricted ones. Public TCR beta signatures marked donors with CMV infection and the matching HLA. The study's findings and limits: CMV-specific TCR beta clonotypes restricted by HLA-C dominated the ex vivo response.

TCRdb fed the reads into MiXCR, producing one record per CDR3 protein. The sample has around 900,000 distinct CDR3 sequences, about a third seen once. The CDR3 length is 20 residues. Unmatched junction bases numbered 19, after V lost 4 bases and J lost 5 bases. Germline CDR1 reads SEHNR; CDR2 reads FQNEAQ (reference sequence). Sample: cultured CD8+ T cells from PBMCs, taken from culture after CMV antigen stimulation. The chain links TRBV7-9 to TRBJ2-1; 11 bases are a match to TRBD2. The sequence was obtained from a human donor in good health (CMV status not recorded). Some clones in this sample may be carry-over from other donors' samples. This chain's CDR3 is CASSSKPGYSGGARHNEQFF. DNA of the CDR3: TGTGCCAGCAGCTCCAAACCAGGGTATAGCGGGGGGGCCCGCCACAATGAGCAGTTCTTC.